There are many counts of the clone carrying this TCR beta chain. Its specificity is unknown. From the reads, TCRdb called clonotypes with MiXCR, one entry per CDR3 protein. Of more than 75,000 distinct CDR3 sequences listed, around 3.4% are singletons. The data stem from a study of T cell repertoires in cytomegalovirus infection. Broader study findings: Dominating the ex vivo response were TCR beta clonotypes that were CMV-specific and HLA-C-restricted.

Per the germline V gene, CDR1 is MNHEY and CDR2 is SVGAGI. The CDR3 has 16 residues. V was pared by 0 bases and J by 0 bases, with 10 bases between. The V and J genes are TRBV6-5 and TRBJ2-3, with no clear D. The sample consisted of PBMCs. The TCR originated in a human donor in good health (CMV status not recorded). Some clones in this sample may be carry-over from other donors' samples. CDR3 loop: CASSYSVRPSTDTQYF. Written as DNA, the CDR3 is TGTGCCAGCAGTTACTCGGTCCGACCGAGCACAGATACGCAGTATTTT.